The 12 T cell receptor beta chains below were found in one sample sequenced in a study of T cell responses to AZD1222 COVID-19 vaccine. The table came from immunoSEQ multiplex PCR; TCRdb's copy has only in-frame clones and leaves some out. The sample lists fewer than 120,000 clones; under 95% were seen once. Sequences were derived from peripheral blood, sampled on day 0 of AZD1222 vaccination. These receptors originate from an adult in good health.

The J gene is TRBJ1-2, the V gene TRBV30; D is unresolved. Trimming removed 0 bases at V and 4 bases at J, with 9 bases between. This CDR3 is 13 amino acids long. Looked up from germline, CDR1 is GTSNPN and CDR2 is SVGIG (reference sequence). The CDR3 DNA is TGTGCCTGGAGTGTCGGACTTGCCTATGGCTACACCTTC. It is translated as CAWSVGLAYGYTF.

This chain joins TRBV10-3 and TRBJ2-7; 8 bases line up with TRBD1. J was trimmed by 5 bases and V by 0 bases; bases with no gene match: 3. Germline V gene lookup returns CDR1 ENHRY and CDR2 SYGVKD. The CDR3 length is 14 residues. This CDR3 is CAISESGRGHEQYF. The CDR3 coding sequence is TGTGCCATCAGTGAGTCGGGCAGGGGGCACGAGCAGTACTTC.

The chain employs TRBV18 and TRBJ2-5; D call uncertain. Trimming removed 2 bases at V and 0 bases at J, with 10 bases between. The CDR3 is made up of 15 amino acids. The germline V gene encodes CDR1 KGHSH and CDR2 LQKENI. The CDR3 sequence is CASSPSAAYQETQYF. CDR3 in DNA: TGTGCCAGCTCACCAAGCGCGGCGTACCAAGAGACCCAGTACTTC.

This clone was observed once. V usage is TRBV5-1 and J usage is TRBJ2-1; D gene unclear. Trimming pared 4 bases from V and 2 bases from J, leaving 4 bases between. The CDR3 has 12 residues. CDR1 and CDR2 from the germline V gene are SGHRS and YFSETQ. The CDR3 sequence: CASSPTYNEQFF. In DNA form, the CDR3 reads TGCGCCAGCAGCCCGACCTACAATGAGCAGTTCTTC. Together with reference TRBV5-1 and TRBJ2-1, the CDR3 gives the full variable domain: KAGVTQTPRYLIKTRGQQVTLSCSPISGHRSVSWYQQTPGQGLQFLFEYFSETQRNKGNFPGRFSGRQFSNSRSEMNVSTLELGDSALYLCASSPTYNEQFFGPGTRLTVL.

The chain couples TRBV6-2 or TRBV6-3 to TRBJ1-6; D is unclear. There are 13 residues in the CDR3. The germline CDR1 and CDR2 sequences are MNHEY and SVGEGT. V was pared by 5 bases and J by 4 bases, with 6 bases between. The CDR3 DNA sequence: TGTGCCAGCAGTCGAGCATATAATTCACCCCTCCACTTT. It codes for CASSRAYNSPLHF.

The chain is built from TRBV6-5 and TRBJ1-4; D is perhaps TRBD1 (5 bases). Trimming took 8 bases from V and 4 from J, leaving 17 bases between them. Per the germline V gene, CDR1 is MNHEY and CDR2 is SVGAGI. The CDR3 is 15 amino acids. CDR3 nucleotides: TGTGCCAGCCTGGGGAGGGGCGGCTATAATGAAAAACTGTTTTTT. This codes for CASLGRGGYNEKLFF.

The rearrangement links TRBV6-5 to TRBJ2-7, with 9 bases matching TRBD1. This CDR3 spans 15 amino acids. The V gene's germline CDR1 is MNHEY and CDR2 SVGAGI. V shed 5 bases, J shed 5 bases, and the junction held 10 bases outside the gene matches. CDR3 loop: CASSPRTGVDHEQYF. The CDR3 coding sequence is TGTGCCAGCAGTCCAAGGACAGGGGTAGACCACGAGCAGTACTTC.

The J gene is TRBJ2-6, the V gene TRBV21-1. TRBV21-1 is recorded as a pseudogene. The CDR3 runs 17 residues. Here the CDR3 reads CASSADDRSSGANVLTF. For the CDR3, the DNA is TGTGCCAGCAGCGCAGACGACCGCTCCTCTGGGGCCAACGTCCTGACTTTC.

The chain joins TRBV5-6 to TRBJ1-2; D uncertain. Trimming cost V 2 bases and J 4 bases, with 12 bases left between them. Germline CDR1 is SGHDT and CDR2 is YYEEEE. The CDR3 contains 14 residues. The chain's CDR3 is CASSFVQVAYGYTF. CDR3 nucleotides: TGTGCCAGCAGCTTTGTTCAGGTAGCCTATGGCTACACCTTC.

This sequence joins TRBV7-2 and TRBJ1-5; 9 positions match TRBD1. Germline assignment: CDR1 SGHTA and CDR2 FQGNSA. Unmatched junction bases numbered 2, after V lost 1 base and J lost 7 bases. The CDR3 is made up of 14 amino acids. CDR3 coding DNA: TGTGCCAGCAGCTTAGGGGACAGGGTCCAGCCCCAGCATTTT. Amino acids: CASSLGDRVQPQHF. Together with reference TRBV7-2 and TRBJ1-5, the CDR3 gives the full variable domain: GAGVSQSPSNKVTEKGKDVELRCDPISGHTALYWYRQSLGQGLEFLIYFQGNSAPDKSGLPSDRFSAERTGGSVSTLTIQRTQQEDSAVYLCASSLGDRVQPQHFGDGTRLSIL.

This clone was seen only once. The chain has TRBV6-4 and TRBJ1-1; no reliable D call. The germline V gene encodes CDR1 MRHNA and CDR2 SNTAGT. The CDR3 totals 14 residues. V lost 9 bases to trimming and J lost 2 bases, with 16 bases between them. CDR3 DNA: TGTGCCAGGGGGAAGCCGACACGCAACACTGAAGCTTTCTTT. It specifies CARGKPTRNTEAFF.

The chain has TRBV28 and TRBJ1-4; D gene unclear. From germline, CDR1 is MDHEN and CDR2 SYDVKM. The CDR3 spans 14 residues. V was cut by 2 bases and J by 7 bases, with 11 bases left in between. CDR3 amino acids: CASSLVAGREKLFF. The CDR3 coding sequence is TGTGCCAGCAGTTTAGTGGCAGGTCGTGAAAAACTGTTTTTT. The full variable domain, with the rest looked up from reference TRBV28 and TRBJ1-4, is DVKVTQSSRYLVKRTGEKVFLECVQDMDHENMFWYRQDPGLGLRLIYFSYDVKMKEKGDIPEGYSVSREKKERFSLILESASTNQTSMYLCASSLVAGREKLFFGSGTQLSVL.